This T cell receptor (beta chain) was retrieved from a study of B cell selection in AIRE deficiency. Regarding the study as a whole: Shared Treg sequences had shorter CDR3s, biased toward rearrangements with few non-templated insertions. About 31% of healthy-shared Treg TCRbeta sequences appeared in patient Tconv cells.

Regulatory T cells were sorted as CD4+CD25hiCD127low/negative cells. The table came from immunoSEQ multiplex PCR; TCRdb's copy has only in-frame clones and leaves some out. Among approximately 24,000 clones, approximately 90% were seen once, and the ten largest hold less than 1.5%. There are 15 residues in the CDR3. V was pared by 5 bases and J by 5 bases, with 9 bases of the junction left unmatched. Per germline, CDR1 SGHTA and CDR2 FQGTGA. This clone appeared once. What it recognizes is unknown. The J gene is TRBJ2-1, the V gene TRBV7-3, with TRBD2 identical over 7 bases. Sequencing was carried out using CD4+CD25+ Tregs sorted from PBMCs. The sequence was obtained from a human donor in good health. CDR3 DNA sequence: TGTGCCAGCAGCCCTGGAGCGGGGCGCCACAATGAGCAGTTCTTC. It encodes CASSPGAGRHNEQFF.